One and the same sample provided the 4 T cell receptor beta chains below, sequenced in a study of shared clonotypes between healthy human individuals. Profiled with immunoSEQ multiplex PCR; TCRdb holds only in-frame clones, not every one. The table records around 1.9 million clones, 93% of them present only once. Naive CD8 cells lacked CD45RO and underwent positive selection for CCR7, leaving out terminally differentiated effector memory CD45RA+ cells. The specimen sequenced was naive CD8+ T cells from PBMCs. These TCRs come from a man younger than 35 in good health. Some clones in this sample may be carry-over from other donors' samples.

The genes are TRBV6-1 and TRBJ2-7; D is perhaps TRBD1 or TRBD2 (5 bases each). The CDR3 runs to 17 residues. Germline CDR1 reads MNHNS; CDR2 reads SASEGT. Between the trimmed V and J ends, which lost 4 bases and 6 bases, there was a span of 25 bases. Here the CDR3 reads CASSVYTGTVLTSEQYF. CDR3 coding DNA: TGTGCCAGCAGTGTTTACACCGGGACGGTGCTGACCTCCGAGCAGTACTTC.

The V gene is TRBV28, the J gene TRBJ2-1; TRBD2 agrees at 12 bases. The V gene end was trimmed by 5 bases and the J gene end by 3 bases; junction bases not matched to a gene: 5. The length of the CDR3 is 16 residues. The germline V gene encodes CDR1 MDHEN and CDR2 SYDVKM. The CDR3 region has the DNA TGTGCCAGCAGTCCCATGGGACTAGCGGGCTACAATGAGCAGTTCTTC. This translates into CASSPMGLAGYNEQFF.

The genes are TRBV7-9 and TRBJ2-2; weak D call: TRBD1 (5 bases). The V end was cut by 3 bases, the J end by 0 bases, with 14 bases between. CDR3 length: 17 amino acids. Germline V gene sequence: CDR1 SEHNR, CDR2 FQNEAQ (reference sequence). For the CDR3, the DNA is TGTGCCAGCAGCTTGAACGCCGGCAGGGCGAACACCGGGGAGCTGTTTTTT. Protein sequence: CASSLNAGRANTGELFF. Full variable domain (remainder filled in from reference TRBV7-9 and TRBJ2-2): DTGVSQNPRHKITKRGQNVTFRCDPISEHNRLYWYRQTLGQGPEFLTYFQNEAQLEKSRLLSDRFSAERPKGSFSTLEIQRTEQGDSAMYLCASSLNAGRANTGELFFGEGSRLTVL.

For the CDR3, the DNA is TGTGCCAGCAGCTTAAGGCGGGAGGTCAATCCCTACAATGAGCAGTTCTTC. Translating gives CASSLRREVNPYNEQFF. V and J are TRBV5-4 and TRBJ2-1; 8 bases are shared with TRBD2. Trimming removed 2 bases from V and 2 bases from J; junction bases left unmatched: 9. Looked up from germline, CDR1 is SGHNT and CDR2 is YYREEE (reference sequence). This CDR3 has 17 residues.